These 17 T cell receptor beta chains share one sample of origin, sequenced in a study of blood T cell repertoires in COVID-19. Using immunoSEQ multiplex PCR, the repertoire was profiled, and TCRdb retains in-frame clones only, with some absent. This repertoire shows hundreds of thousands of clones, approximately 90% found once; its top ten account for 2% to 2.5%. The sample comprised PBMCs or T cells enriched from blood (not recorded which). These receptors originate from a woman aged 55-75 years in a cohort exposed to, infected with or recovered from COVID-19 (not recorded which).

V is TRBV4-2 and J is TRBJ1-3; the D gene is possibly TRBD1 (6 bases). Trimming removed 0 bases at V and 7 bases at J, with 13 bases between. Germline-derived CDR1 and CDR2 are LGHNA and YNFKEQ. The CDR3 consists of 15 residues. The CDR3 coding sequence is TGTGCCAGCAGCCAAGATTGGGGGGGGGCCAACACCATATATTTT. It encodes CASSQDWGGANTIYF.

The chain carries TRBV28 and TRBJ2-7, with 7 bases aligning to TRBD2. There are 14 residues in the CDR3. The germline gives CDR1 MDHEN, CDR2 SYDVKM. J lost 2 bases, V lost 6 bases, and 7 bases had no gene match. The CDR3 nucleotides are TGTGCCAGCAGCTACCCTAGCGGTCCCTACGAGCAGTACTTC. This translates into CASSYPSGPYEQYF.

The chain combines TRBV5-1 with TRBJ1-4; 9 bases fit TRBD1. The CDR3 has 17 amino acids. Germline lookup yields CDR1 SGHRS and CDR2 YFSETQ. J was trimmed by 0 bases and V by 4 bases; bases with no gene match: 7. CDR3 protein: CASSGRDRVATNEKLFF. The CDR3 region has the DNA TGCGCCAGCAGCGGCCGGGACAGGGTTGCAACTAATGAAAAACTGTTTTTT.

This chain joins TRBV24-1 and TRBJ2-3, with TRBD2 identical over 7 bases. Germline V lookup: CDR1 KGHDR, CDR2 SFDVKD. This CDR3 is built from 18 residues. The V and J ends lost 4 bases and 0 bases, in that order; junction bases with no gene match: 12. CDR3 sequence (DNA): TGTGCCACCAGTGACCTGGGGGAGGGCGGGATTAGCACAGATACGCAGTATTTT. This translates into CATSDLGEGGISTDTQYF.

This chain's CDR3 is CASSLGLEYTIYF. CDR3 nucleotide sequence: TGTGCCAGTAGTTTAGGCTTGGAGTACACCATATATTTT. The chain links TRBV19 to TRBJ1-3; the D is unclear. In germline, CDR1 is LNHDA, CDR2 SQIVND (reference sequence). Trimming left V 5 bases short and J 8 bases short, with 13 bases between. The CDR3 length is 13 residues.

The chain has TRBV14 and TRBJ2-3; D may be TRBD1 (6 bases). V was pared by 4 bases and J by 7 bases, with 12 bases between. The CDR3 is 13 amino acids. Germline V gene sequence: CDR1 SGHDN, CDR2 FVKESK. The CDR3 sequence is CASSPLGGNTQYF. CDR3 DNA: TGTGCCAGCAGCCCCCTAGGGGGAAATACGCAGTATTTT.

The chain employs TRBV4-2 and TRBJ1-4; maybe TRBD1 (5 bases). Trimming cost V 3 bases and J 10 bases, with 18 bases left between them. The germline CDR1 and CDR2 sequences are LGHNA and YNFKEQ. This CDR3 has 15 residues. In nucleotides, the CDR3 is TGTGCCAGCAGCCACGGGGACCGGGCGGGGGGAAAACTGTTTTTT. Translating gives CASSHGDRAGGKLFF.

This clone appeared a single time. The V call is TRBV7-2, the J call TRBJ2-1; 7 bases are a match to TRBD2. Germline V gene sequence: CDR1 SGHTA, CDR2 FQGNSA. V lost 5 bases and J lost 3; bases outside the gene matches: 10. The length of the CDR3 is 16 residues. CDR3 protein: CASSPIPAGSYNEQFF. CDR3 in DNA: TGTGCCAGCAGCCCAATTCCAGCGGGAAGCTACAATGAGCAGTTCTTC.

This rearrangement joins TRBV25-1 to TRBJ1-1; maybe TRBD1 (6 bases). V was shortened by 4 bases and J by 1 base, with 10 bases between the two germline ends. CDR3 length: 14 residues. CDR1 is MGHDK and CDR2 is SYGVNS in the germline V gene. DNA of the CDR3: TGTGCCAGCAGTGGCAGGGGACCGAACACTGAAGCTTTCTTT. It translates to CASSGRGPNTEAFF.

This clone was recorded a few times. The gene calls are TRBV6-1 and TRBJ2-2, with a weak D call TRBD2 (5 bases). V lost 3 bases, J lost 6 bases, and 17 bases lay in between. The CDR3 runs 16 residues. Germline CDR1 MNHNS, CDR2 SASEGT. The CDR3 coding sequence is TGTGCCAGCAGTGATTCCGGACTCCCGTTTTCCGGGGAGCTGTTTTTT. Translated: CASSDSGLPFSGELFF.

This chain uses TRBV19 with TRBJ2-2; 7 positions match TRBD1. This CDR3 contains 14 residues. Germline CDR1 reads LNHDA; CDR2 reads SQIVND (reference sequence). The ends lost 4 bases at V and 4 bases at J; junction bases unmatched: 3. The DNA of the CDR3 is TGTGCCAGTAGTAACCGACAGGGCACCGGGGAGCTGTTTTTT. This gives the protein CASSNRQGTGELFF.

V gene TRBV9 combines with J gene TRBJ2-5, with 7 bases lining up with TRBD2. This CDR3 comprises 13 residues. The germline V gene has CDR1 SGDLS and CDR2 YYNGEE. V shed 2 bases and J 3 bases; nucleotides not matched to a gene: 1. CDR3 sequence reads: CASSVSGKETQYF. The CDR3, as DNA: TGTGCCAGCAGCGTCAGCGGGAAAGAGACCCAGTACTTC.

The chain joins TRBV4-2 to TRBJ1-5; no definite D call. The CDR3 consists of 17 residues. Germline V gene sequence: CDR1 LGHNA, CDR2 YNFKEQ. Trimming stripped 1 base from V and 6 bases from J, with 19 bases between. The CDR3 sequence is CASSQVSVGGSVQPQHF. Written as DNA, the CDR3 is TGTGCCAGCAGCCAAGTGTCTGTAGGAGGGTCTGTTCAGCCCCAGCATTTT.

V is TRBV27 and J is TRBJ2-1; no reliable D call. V lost 10 bases and J 13 bases, leaving 17 bases between the germline ends. Germline V gene sequence: CDR1 MNHEY, CDR2 SMNVEV (reference sequence). The CDR3 runs 11 residues. The CDR3 nucleotides are TGTGCCATCACAACCCAGAACGCCCAGTTCTTC. Its translation: CAITTQNAQFF.

The rearrangement links TRBV7-9 to TRBJ2-5; possibly TRBD1 for D (6 bases). The CDR3 extends over 16 amino acids. The V end lost 5 bases, the J end lost 1 base, and 17 bases lay between the germline ends. Germline assignment: CDR1 SEHNR and CDR2 FQNEAQ (reference sequence). This CDR3 reads CASSPRGNHAQETQYF. The CDR3 DNA is TGTGCCAGCAGCCCCAGGGGCAATCACGCCCAAGAGACCCAGTACTTC.

This chain connects TRBV15 to TRBJ1-4; 7 bases line up with TRBD1. The germline gives CDR1 LNHNV, CDR2 YYDKDF (reference sequence). The J segment lost 4 bases and the V segment lost 3 bases, leaving 5 bases of the junction unmatched. This CDR3 spans 15 amino acids. Here the CDR3 DNA reads TGTGCCACCAGCAGGAGGACAGGAGTTAATGAAAAACTGTTTTTT. Protein product: CATSRRTGVNEKLFF.

The gene calls are TRBV14 and TRBJ1-1; D is possibly TRBD1 (6 bases). CDR1 and CDR2 from the germline V gene are SGHDN and FVKESK. V was shortened by 9 bases and J by 4 bases, with 15 bases between the two germline ends. This CDR3 has 13 residues. The CDR3 spells CASNRARGTEAFF. The DNA of the CDR3 is TGTGCCAGTAACAGGGCACGGGGCACTGAAGCTTTCTTT.